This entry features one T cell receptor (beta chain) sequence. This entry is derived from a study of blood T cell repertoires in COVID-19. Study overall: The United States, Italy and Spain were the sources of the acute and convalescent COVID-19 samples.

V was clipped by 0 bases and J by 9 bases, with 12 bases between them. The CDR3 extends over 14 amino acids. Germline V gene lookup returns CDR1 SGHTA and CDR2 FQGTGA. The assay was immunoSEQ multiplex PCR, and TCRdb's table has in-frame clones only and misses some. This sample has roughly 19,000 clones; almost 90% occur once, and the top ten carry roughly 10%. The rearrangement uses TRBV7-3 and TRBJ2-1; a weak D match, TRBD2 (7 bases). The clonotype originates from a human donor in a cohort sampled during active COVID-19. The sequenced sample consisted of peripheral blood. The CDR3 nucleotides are TGTGCCAGCAGCTTAACGGGGGGGCCAGTTGAGCAGTTCTTC. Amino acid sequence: CASSLTGGPVEQFF.